These T cell receptor beta chains were read from a single sample in a study of cytotoxic CD8 clonotypes in ibrutinib-treated CLL. Libraries were prepared by immunoSEQ multiplex PCR; TCRdb keeps only in-frame clonotypes and omits some of them. The sample contains about 140,000 clones, 70% to 85% of which appear only once. The material sequenced was PBMCs, taken after 12 months of ibrutinib treatment. All receptors come from a human donor with chronic lymphocytic leukemia. Both conserved end residues are part of each CDR3. Fields, in order: clone size, V gene, D gene, J gene, CDR3 protein, CDR3 DNA. The D gene is left open where the match is weak. Size values are once, few and many counts, or a class for expanded clones, and some rows have none.

clone size: few
V gene: TRBV9
D gene: NA
J gene: TRBJ2-1
CDR3 protein: CASSVAGAGNNEQFF
CDR3 DNA: TGTGCCAGCAGCGTAGCAGGGGCCGGTAACAATGAGCAGTTCTTC

clone size: NA
V gene: TRBV7-2
D gene: NA
J gene: TRBJ2-3
CDR3 protein: CASSLSEYTDTQYF
CDR3 DNA: TGTGCCAGCAGCTTATCTGAATACACAGATACGCAGTATTTT

clone size: few
V gene: TRBV30
D gene: NA
J gene: TRBJ1-4
CDR3 protein: CAWRNEKLFF
CDR3 DNA: TGTGCCTGGAGGAATGAAAAACTGTTTTTT

clone size: NA
V gene: TRBV28
D gene: NA
J gene: TRBJ1-1
CDR3 protein: CASRPGLSLGTEAFF
CDR3 DNA: TGTGCCAGCAGACCTGGACTGAGCCTCGGGACTGAAGCTTTCTTT

clone size: NA
V gene: TRBV27
D gene: NA
J gene: TRBJ2-2
CDR3 protein: CASSFSGYGELFF
CDR3 DNA: TGTGCCAGCAGTTTTAGTGGCTATGGGGAGCTGTTTTTT

clone size: NA
V gene: TRBV5-1
D gene: NA
J gene: TRBJ1-1
CDR3 protein: CASSSDRGGEAFF
CDR3 DNA: TGCGCCAGCAGCTCCGACCGAGGGGGTGAAGCTTTCTTT

clone size: NA
V gene: TRBV28
D gene: TRBD1
J gene: TRBJ1-5
CDR3 protein: CASSGQVYGPQHF
CDR3 DNA: TGTGCCAGCAGTGGACAGGTTTATGGGCCCCAGCATTTT

clone size: NA
V gene: TRBV29-1
D gene: NA
J gene: TRBJ2-1
CDR3 protein: CSSTGFYNEQFF
CDR3 DNA: TGCAGCTCAACGGGGTTCTACAATGAGCAGTTCTTC

clone size: few
V gene: TRBV7-3
D gene: NA
J gene: TRBJ2-2
CDR3 protein: CASSLTWLPSGELFF
CDR3 DNA: TGTGCCAGCAGCTTAACTTGGTTACCGTCCGGGGAGCTGTTTTTT

clone size: NA
V gene: TRBV19
D gene: NA
J gene: TRBJ2-7
CDR3 protein: CASSRFGSSWNEQYF
CDR3 DNA: TGTGCCAGTAGTAGGTTTGGATCTAGCTGGAACGAGCAGTACTTC

clone size: NA
V gene: TRBV7-2
D gene: NA
J gene: TRBJ1-1
CDR3 protein: CASSLAGFEAFF
CDR3 DNA: TGTGCCAGCAGCTTAGCGGGGTTTGAAGCTTTCTTT

clone size: NA
V gene: TRBV10-3
D gene: NA
J gene: TRBJ2-1
CDR3 protein: CAIGPTNNEQFF
CDR3 DNA: TGTGCCATCGGCCCGACAAACAATGAGCAGTTCTTC

clone size: NA
V gene: TRBV7-2
D gene: TRBD1
J gene: TRBJ2-7
CDR3 protein: CASTIRGTGYYEQYF
CDR3 DNA: TGTGCCAGCACCATCCGAGGGACAGGGTACTACGAGCAGTACTTC

clone size: NA
V gene: TRBV6-1
D gene: NA
J gene: TRBJ1-5
CDR3 protein: CASSATSGQPQHF
CDR3 DNA: TGTGCCAGCAGTGCGACCTCGGGTCAGCCCCAGCATTTT

clone size: NA
V gene: TRBV11-2
D gene: NA
J gene: TRBJ2-5
CDR3 protein: CASSPAAFGETQYF
CDR3 DNA: TGTGCCAGCAGCCCAGCCGCGTTCGGGGAGACCCAGTACTTC

clone size: NA
V gene: TRBV11-3
D gene: TRBD2
J gene: TRBJ2-3
CDR3 protein: CASSLRRVAGVLDTQYF
CDR3 DNA: TGTGCCAGCAGCTTACGGCGGGTAGCGGGAGTGTTGGATACGCAGTATTTT